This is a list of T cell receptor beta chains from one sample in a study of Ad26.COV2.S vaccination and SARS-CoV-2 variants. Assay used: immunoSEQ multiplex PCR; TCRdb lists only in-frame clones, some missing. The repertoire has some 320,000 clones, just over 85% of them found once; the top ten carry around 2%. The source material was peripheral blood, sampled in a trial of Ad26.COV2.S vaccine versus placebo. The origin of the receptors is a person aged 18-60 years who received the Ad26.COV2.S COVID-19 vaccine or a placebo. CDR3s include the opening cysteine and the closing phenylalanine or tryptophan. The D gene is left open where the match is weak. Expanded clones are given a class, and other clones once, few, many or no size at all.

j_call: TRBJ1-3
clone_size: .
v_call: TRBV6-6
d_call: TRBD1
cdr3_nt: TGTGCCAGCAGCCGATCGGGACAGGGTTCTGGAAACACCATATATTTT
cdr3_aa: CASSRSGQGSGNTIYF

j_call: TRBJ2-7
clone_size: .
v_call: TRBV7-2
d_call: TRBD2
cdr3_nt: TGTGCCAGCAGCCAACGGTGGGGAGGGGCCTACGAGCAGTACTTC
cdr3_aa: CASSQRWGGAYEQYF

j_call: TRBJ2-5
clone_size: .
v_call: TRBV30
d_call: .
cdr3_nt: TGTGCCTGGAGTGAATATTCTACGGCAGTCGGATACTTC
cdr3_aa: CAWSEYSTAVGYF

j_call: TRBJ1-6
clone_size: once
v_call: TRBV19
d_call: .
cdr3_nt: TGTGCCAGTAGTTTCAGCCGGGGGGCGCAGAATTCACCCCTCCACTTT
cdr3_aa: CASSFSRGAQNSPLHF

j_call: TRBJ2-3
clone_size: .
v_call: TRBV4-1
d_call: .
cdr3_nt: TGCGCCAGCAGCCAAGAACGGGGCACAGATACGCAGTATTTT
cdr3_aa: CASSQERGTDTQYF

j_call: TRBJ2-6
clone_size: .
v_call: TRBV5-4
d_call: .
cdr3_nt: TGTGCCAGCAGCTTAGGGAGCTCTGGGGCCAACGTCCTGACTTTC
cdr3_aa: CASSLGSSGANVLTF

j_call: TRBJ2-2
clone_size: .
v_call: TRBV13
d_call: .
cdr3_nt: TGTGCCAGCAGCCGAGCGTCGAGGGCTGGGGAGCTGTTTTTT
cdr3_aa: CASSRASRAGELFF

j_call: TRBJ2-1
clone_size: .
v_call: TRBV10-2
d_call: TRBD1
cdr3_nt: TGCGCCAGCAACGACAGGGCCCTTTACAATGAGCAGTTCTTC
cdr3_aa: CASNDRALYNEQFF

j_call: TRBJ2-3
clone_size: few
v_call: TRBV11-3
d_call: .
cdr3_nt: TGTGCCAGCAGCTCAAGACAAGACACAGATACGCAGTATTTT
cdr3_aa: CASSSRQDTDTQYF

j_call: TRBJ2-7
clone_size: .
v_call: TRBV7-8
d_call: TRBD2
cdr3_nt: TGTGCCAGCAGCTTAGATCGGGAGGGCCACGAGCAGTACTTC
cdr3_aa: CASSLDREGHEQYF

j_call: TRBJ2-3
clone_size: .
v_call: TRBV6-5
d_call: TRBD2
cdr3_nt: TGTGCCAGCAGTTATCATCTAGCGGGAGCAGATACGCAGTATTTT
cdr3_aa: CASSYHLAGADTQYF

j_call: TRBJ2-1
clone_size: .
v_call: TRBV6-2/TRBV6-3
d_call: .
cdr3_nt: TGTGCCAGCAGCAGTCAGGGGTACAATGAGCAGTTCTTC
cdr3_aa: CASSSQGYNEQFF

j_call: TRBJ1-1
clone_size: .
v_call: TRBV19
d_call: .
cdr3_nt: TGTGCCAGTAGTACAAGGGCTGAAGCTTTCTTT
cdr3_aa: CASSTRAEAFF

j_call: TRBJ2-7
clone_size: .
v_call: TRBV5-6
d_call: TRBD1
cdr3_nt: TGTGCCAGCAGTTGGACAGGGGAGTACGAGCAGTACTTC
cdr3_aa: CASSWTGEYEQYF

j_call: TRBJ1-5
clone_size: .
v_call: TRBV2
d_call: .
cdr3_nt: TGTGCCAGCACCTTCGACAGGTACCAGCCCCAGCATTTT
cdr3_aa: CASTFDRYQPQHF

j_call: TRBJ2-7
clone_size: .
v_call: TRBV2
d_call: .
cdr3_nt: TGTGCCAGCAGTGTATCTAAGTTTTCCTACGAGCAGTACTTC
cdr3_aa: CASSVSKFSYEQYF

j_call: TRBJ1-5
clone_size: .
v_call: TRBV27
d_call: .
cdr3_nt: TGTGCCAGCAGTGCCTACGGGACGGCGAATCAGCCCCAGCATTTT
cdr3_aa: CASSAYGTANQPQHF

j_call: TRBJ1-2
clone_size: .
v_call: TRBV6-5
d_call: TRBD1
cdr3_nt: TGTGCCAGCAGCGTATCTCAGGGGGGGCACTATGGCTACACCTTC
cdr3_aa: CASSVSQGGHYGYTF

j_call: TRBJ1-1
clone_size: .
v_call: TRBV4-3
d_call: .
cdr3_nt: TGCGCCAGCAGCCAAGATGGCGGGACTGAAGCTTTCTTT
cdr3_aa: CASSQDGGTEAFF

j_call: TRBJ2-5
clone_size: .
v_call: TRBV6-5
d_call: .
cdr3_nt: TGTGCCAGCAGTTACTCGCTACAAGAGACCCAGTACTTC
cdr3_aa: CASSYSLQETQYF

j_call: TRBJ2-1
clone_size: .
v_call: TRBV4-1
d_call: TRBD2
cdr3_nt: TGCGCCAGCAGTCAGATCAAGCGGGGGGCCCTACACAATGAGCAGTTCTTC
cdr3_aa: CASSQIKRGALHNEQFF

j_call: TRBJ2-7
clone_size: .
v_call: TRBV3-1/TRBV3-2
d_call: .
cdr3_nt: TGTGCCAGCAGCCTTAACCAGGGGGAGGGGGAGCAGTACTTC
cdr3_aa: CASSLNQGEGEQYF

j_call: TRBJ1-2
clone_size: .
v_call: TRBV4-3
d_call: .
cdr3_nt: TGCGCCAGCAGCCAAGTCGGCCAAGGGCCTTTCGGAGGCTACACCTTC
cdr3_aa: CASSQVGQGPFGGYTF

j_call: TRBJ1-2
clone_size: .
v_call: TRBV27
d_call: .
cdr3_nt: TGTGCCAGCAGTTCCCGGAACTATGGCTACACCTTC
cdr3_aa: CASSSRNYGYTF

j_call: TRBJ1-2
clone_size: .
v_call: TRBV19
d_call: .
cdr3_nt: TGTGCCAGTATGAGCCTGGACACGGTAGGATATGGCTACACCTTC
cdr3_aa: CASMSLDTVGYGYTF

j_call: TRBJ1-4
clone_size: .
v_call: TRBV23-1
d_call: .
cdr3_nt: TGCGCCAGCAGTTGCTCTGTGGCGGGTCGTTTCCTTGGAAATAATGAAAAACTGTTTTTT
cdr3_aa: CASSCSVAGRFLGNNEKLFF

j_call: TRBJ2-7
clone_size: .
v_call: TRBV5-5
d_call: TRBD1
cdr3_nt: TGTGCCAGCAGCTTGCTTGGGACAGGGGGTTACGAGCAGTACTTC
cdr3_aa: CASSLLGTGGYEQYF

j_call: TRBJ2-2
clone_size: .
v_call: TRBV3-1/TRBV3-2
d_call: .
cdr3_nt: TGTGCCAGCAGCCGTCCCTTAGGGGGAGGGCGCACCGGGGAGCTGTTTTTT
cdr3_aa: CASSRPLGGGRTGELFF

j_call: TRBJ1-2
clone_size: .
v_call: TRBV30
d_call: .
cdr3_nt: TGTGCCTGGAGTGTAAAGGGTCCAGGTGGGGGCTACACCTTC
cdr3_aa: CAWSVKGPGGGYTF

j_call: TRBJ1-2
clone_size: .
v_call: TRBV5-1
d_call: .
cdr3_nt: TGCGCCAGCAGCTTGGCTCCCCGACCGGATGGCTACACCTTC
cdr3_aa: CASSLAPRPDGYTF

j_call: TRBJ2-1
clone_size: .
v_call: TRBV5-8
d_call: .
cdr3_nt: TGTGCCAGCAGCCTGCTCGGGGGACATAACAATGAGCAGTTCTTC
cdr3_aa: CASSLLGGHNNEQFF

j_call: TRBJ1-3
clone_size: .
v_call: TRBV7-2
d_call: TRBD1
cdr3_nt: TGTGCCAGCAGCTCCCAACCGACAGGGTCCGGAAACACCATATATTTT
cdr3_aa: CASSSQPTGSGNTIYF

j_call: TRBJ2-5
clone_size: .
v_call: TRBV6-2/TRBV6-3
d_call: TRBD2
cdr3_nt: TGTGCCAGCAGTTACTCTACTAGCGTTGGGATAGAGACCCAGTACTTC
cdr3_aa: CASSYSTSVGIETQYF

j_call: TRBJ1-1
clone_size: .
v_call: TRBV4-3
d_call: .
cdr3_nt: TGCGCCAGCAGCCGTCTTTCTACTGGGGGCACTGAAGCTTTCTTT
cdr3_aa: CASSRLSTGGTEAFF

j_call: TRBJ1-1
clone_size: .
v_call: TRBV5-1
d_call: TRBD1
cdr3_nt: TGCGCCAGCAGCCGCAGGGGGATGAACACTGAAGCTTTCTTT
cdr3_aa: CASSRRGMNTEAFF

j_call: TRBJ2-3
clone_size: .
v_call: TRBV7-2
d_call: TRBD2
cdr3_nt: TGTGCCAGCAGCTTTGGCGGGGGGGCAACTAGCACAGATACGCAGTATTTT
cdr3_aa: CASSFGGGATSTDTQYF

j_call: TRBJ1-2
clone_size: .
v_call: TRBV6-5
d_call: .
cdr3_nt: TGTGCCAGCAGCCGCCTTTCTCGGCTTTATGGCTACACCTTC
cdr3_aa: CASSRLSRLYGYTF

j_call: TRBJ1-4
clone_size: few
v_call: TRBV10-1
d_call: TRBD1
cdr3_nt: TGCGCCAGCAGTGTATGGTGGACAGGGGGGGATGAAAAACTGTTTTTT
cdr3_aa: CASSVWWTGGDEKLFF

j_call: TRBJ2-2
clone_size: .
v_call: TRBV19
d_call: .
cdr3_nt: TGTGCCAGTTCCCAGATGGGCGGCACCGGGGAGCTGTTTTTT
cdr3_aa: CASSQMGGTGELFF

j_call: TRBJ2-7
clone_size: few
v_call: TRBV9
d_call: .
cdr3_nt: TGTGCCAGCAGCGTAGACGCAGACCCGTTGTACGAGCAGTACTTC
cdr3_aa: CASSVDADPLYEQYF

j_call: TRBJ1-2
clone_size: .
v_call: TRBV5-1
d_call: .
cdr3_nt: TGCGCCAGCAGCTTGGACCCGGTCTATGGCTACACCTTC
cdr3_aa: CASSLDPVYGYTF

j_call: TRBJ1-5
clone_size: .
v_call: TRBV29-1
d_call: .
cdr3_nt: TGCAGCGTGCAGGAAAATAGCAATCAGCCCCAGCATTTT
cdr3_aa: CSVQENSNQPQHF

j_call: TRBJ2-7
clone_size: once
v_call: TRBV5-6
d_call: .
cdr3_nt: TGTGCCAGCAGCGCTGGATGGAACCACGAGCAGTACTTC
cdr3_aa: CASSAGWNHEQYF

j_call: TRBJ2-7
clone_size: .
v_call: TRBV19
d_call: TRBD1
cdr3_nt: TGTGCCAGTAGTCCTCGGACAGGGGCCTACGAGCAGTACTTC
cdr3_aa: CASSPRTGAYEQYF

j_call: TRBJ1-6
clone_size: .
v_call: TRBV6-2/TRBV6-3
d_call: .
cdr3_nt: TGTGCCAGCAGTCGGGGAATTGGCGGAGGGAATAATTCACCCCTCCACTTT
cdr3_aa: CASSRGIGGGNNSPLHF

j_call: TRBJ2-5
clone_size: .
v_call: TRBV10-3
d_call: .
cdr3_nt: TGTGCCATCAGTGATGTAGGGACCCAGTACTTC
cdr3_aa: CAISDVGTQYF